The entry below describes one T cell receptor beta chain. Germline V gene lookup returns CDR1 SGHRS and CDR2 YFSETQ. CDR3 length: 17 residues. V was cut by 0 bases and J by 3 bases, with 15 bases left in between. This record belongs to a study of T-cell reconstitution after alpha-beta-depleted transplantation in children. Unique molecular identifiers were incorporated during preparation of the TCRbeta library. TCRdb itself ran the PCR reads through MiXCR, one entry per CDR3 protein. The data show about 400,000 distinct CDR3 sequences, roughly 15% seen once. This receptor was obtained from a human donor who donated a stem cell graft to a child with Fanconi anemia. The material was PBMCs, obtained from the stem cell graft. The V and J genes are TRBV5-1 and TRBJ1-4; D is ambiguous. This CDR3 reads CASSLVPATTPNEKLFF. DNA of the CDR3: TGCGCCAGCAGCTTGGTTCCAGCGACAACCCCTAATGAAAAACTGTTTTTT.